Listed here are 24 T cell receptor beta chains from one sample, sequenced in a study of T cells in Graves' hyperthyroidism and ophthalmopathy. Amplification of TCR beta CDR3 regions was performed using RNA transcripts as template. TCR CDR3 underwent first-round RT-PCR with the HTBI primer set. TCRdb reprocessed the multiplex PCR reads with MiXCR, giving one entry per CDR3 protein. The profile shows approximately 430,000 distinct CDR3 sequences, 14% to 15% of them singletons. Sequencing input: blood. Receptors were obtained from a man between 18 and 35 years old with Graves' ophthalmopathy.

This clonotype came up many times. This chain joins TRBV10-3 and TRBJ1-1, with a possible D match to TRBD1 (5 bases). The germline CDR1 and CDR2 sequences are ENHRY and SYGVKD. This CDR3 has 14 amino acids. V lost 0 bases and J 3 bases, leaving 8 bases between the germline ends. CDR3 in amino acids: CAISESGVYTEAFF. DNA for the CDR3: TGTGCCATCAGTGAGTCGGGGGTCTACACTGAAGCTTTCTTT.

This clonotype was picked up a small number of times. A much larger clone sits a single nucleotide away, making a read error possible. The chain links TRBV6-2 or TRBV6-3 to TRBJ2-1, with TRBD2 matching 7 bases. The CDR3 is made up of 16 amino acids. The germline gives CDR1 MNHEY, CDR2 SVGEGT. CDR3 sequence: CASNYDPGGSYNEQFF. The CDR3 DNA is TGTGCCAGCAATTACGACCCGGGAGGATCCTACAATGAGCAGTTCTTC.

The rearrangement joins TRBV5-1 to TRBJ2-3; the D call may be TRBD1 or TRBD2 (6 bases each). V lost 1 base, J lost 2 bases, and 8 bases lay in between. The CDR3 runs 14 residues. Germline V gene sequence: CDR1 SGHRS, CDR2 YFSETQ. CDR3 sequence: CASSLWGATDTQYF. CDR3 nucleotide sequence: TGCGCCAGCAGCTTGTGGGGGGCCACAGATACGCAGTATTTT.

CDR3 sequence (DNA): TGTGCCAGCCAGGGCGGGGGGTACCAAGAGACCCAGTACTTC. It specifies CASQGGGYQETQYF. The V call is TRBV19, the J call TRBJ2-5; TRBD2 matches at 8 bases. Germline V gene data show CDR1 as LNHDA and CDR2 as SQIVND (reference sequence). CDR3 length: 14 amino acids. Losses at the gene ends were 9 bases for V and 0 bases for J; bases not matched to a gene: 6.

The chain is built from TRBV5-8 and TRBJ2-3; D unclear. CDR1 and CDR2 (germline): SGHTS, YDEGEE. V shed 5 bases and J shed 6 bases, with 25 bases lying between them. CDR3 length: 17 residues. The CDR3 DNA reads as TGTGCCAGCAGTTTGCCCGTCACCTCAGACTTAGGGGATACGCAGTATTTT. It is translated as CASSLPVTSDLGDTQYF.

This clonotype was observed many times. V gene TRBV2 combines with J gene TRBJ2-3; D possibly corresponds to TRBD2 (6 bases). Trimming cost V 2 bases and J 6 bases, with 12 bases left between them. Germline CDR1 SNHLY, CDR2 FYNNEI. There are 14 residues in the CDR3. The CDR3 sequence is CASSELGLQDTQYF. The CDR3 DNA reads TGTGCCAGCAGTGAATTGGGACTTCAGGATACGCAGTATTTT.

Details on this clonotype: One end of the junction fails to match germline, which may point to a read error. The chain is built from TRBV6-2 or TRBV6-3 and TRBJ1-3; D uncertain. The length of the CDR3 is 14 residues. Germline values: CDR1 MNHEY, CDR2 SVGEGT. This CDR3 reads CTSSPGSSGNTIYF. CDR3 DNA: TGTACCAGCAGTCCGGGAAGCTCTGGAAACACCATATATTTT.

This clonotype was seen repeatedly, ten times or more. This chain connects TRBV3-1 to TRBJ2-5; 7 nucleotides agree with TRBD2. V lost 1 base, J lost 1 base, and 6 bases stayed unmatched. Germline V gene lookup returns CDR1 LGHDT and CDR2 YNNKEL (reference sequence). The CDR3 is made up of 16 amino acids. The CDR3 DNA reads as TGTGCCAGCAGCCAAGCCAGCGGGAATATCCAAGAGACCCAGTACTTC. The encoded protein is CASSQASGNIQETQYF.

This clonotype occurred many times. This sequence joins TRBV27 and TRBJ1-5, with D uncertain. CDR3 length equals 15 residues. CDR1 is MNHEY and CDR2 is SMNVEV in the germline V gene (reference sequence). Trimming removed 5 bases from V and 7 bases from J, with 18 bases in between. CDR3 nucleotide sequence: TGTGCCAGCAGTCCCGAGACCGGCGCCGGACAGCCCCAGCATTTT. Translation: CASSPETGAGQPQHF.

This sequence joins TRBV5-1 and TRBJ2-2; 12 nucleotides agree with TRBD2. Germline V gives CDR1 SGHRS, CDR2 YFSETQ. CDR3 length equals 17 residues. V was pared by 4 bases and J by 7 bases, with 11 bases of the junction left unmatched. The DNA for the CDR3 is TGCGCCAGCAGCACGGCTAGCGGGAGGGCCGAAGGCGGGGAGCTGTTTTTT. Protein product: CASSTASGRAEGGELFF.

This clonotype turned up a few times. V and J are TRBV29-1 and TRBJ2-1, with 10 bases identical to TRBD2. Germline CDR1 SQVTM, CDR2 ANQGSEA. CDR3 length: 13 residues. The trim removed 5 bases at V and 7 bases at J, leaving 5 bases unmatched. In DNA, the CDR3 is TGCAGCGTTCTTGAACTAGCGGGGAATGAGCAGTTCTTC. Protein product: CSVLELAGNEQFF.

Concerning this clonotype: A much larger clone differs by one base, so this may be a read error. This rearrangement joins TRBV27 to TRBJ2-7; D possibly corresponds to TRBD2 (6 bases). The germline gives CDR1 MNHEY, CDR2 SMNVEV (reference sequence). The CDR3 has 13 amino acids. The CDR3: CASSHGGLYEQNF. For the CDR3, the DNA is TGTGCCAGCAGTCACGGGGGATTGTACGAGCAGAACTTC.

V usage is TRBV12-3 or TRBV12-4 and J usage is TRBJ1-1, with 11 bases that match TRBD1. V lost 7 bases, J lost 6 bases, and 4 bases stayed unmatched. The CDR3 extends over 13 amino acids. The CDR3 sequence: CASNGQGAPEAFF. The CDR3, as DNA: TGTGCCAGCAATGGACAGGGGGCCCCTGAAGCTTTCTTT.

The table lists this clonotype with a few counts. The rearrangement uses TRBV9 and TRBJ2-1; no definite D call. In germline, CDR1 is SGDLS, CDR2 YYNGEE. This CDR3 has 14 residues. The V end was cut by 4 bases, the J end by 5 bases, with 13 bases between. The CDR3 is CASSPPSLDNEQFF. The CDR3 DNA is TGTGCCAGCAGCCCCCCTTCGCTTGACAATGAGCAGTTCTTC.

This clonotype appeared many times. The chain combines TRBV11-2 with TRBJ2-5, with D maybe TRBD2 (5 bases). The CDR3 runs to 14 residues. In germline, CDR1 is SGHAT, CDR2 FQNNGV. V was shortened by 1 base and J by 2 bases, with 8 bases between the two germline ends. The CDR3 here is CASSLGTLQETQYF. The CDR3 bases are TGTGCCAGCAGCTTAGGGACTTTACAAGAGACCCAGTACTTC.

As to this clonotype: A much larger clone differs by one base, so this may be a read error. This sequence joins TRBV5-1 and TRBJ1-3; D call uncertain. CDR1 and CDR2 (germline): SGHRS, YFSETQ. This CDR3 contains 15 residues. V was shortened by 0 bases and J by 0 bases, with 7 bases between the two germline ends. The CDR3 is CASSLARTSGNTIYF. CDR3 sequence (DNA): TGCGCCAGCAGCTTGGCGCGGACCTCTGGAAACACCATATATTTT.

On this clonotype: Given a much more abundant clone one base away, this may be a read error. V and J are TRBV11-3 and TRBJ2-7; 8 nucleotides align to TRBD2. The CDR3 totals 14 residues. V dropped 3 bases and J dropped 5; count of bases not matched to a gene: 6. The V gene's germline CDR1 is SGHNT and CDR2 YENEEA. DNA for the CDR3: TGTGCCAGCAGCTTCCCGGGACTAGAAAACGAGCAGTACTTC. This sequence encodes CASSFPGLENEQYF.

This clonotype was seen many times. The CDR3 bases are TGTGCCAGCAGTTTACCAGGGTTAGAGACCCAGTACTTC. Amino acids: CASSLPGLETQYF. This sequence joins TRBV12-3 or TRBV12-4 and TRBJ2-5, with a tentative D call TRBD1 (5 bases). This CDR3 is built from 13 residues. V dropped 2 bases and J dropped 4 bases, with 8 bases sitting between them.

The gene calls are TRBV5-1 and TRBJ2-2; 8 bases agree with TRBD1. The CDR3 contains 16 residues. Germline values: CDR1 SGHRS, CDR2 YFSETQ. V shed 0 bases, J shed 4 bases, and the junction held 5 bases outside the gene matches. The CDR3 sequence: CASSLEGQEGTGELFF. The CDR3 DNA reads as TGCGCCAGCAGCTTGGAGGGACAGGAAGGCACCGGGGAGCTGTTTTTT.

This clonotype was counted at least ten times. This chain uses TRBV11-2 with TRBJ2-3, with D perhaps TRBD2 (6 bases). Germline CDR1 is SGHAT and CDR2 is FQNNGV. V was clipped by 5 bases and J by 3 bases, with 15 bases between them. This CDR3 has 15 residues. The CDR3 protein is CASSTEGGRTDTQYF. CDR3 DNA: TGTGCCAGCAGCACTGAAGGAGGGCGGACAGATACGCAGTATTTT.

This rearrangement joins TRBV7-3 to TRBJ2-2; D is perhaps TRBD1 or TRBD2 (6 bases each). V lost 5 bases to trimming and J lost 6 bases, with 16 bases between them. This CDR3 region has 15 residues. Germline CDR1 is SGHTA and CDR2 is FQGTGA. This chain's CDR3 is CASSPMGGAPGELFF. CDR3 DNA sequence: TGTGCCAGCAGCCCCATGGGGGGCGCCCCCGGGGAGCTGTTTTTT.

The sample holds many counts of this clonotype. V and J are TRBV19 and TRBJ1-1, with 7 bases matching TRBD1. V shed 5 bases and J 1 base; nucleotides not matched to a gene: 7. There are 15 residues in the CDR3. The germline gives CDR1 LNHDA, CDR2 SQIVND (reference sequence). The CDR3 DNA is TGTGCCAGTAGTCCCCGACAGGGTGCGAACACTGAAGCTTTCTTT. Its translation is CASSPRQGANTEAFF.

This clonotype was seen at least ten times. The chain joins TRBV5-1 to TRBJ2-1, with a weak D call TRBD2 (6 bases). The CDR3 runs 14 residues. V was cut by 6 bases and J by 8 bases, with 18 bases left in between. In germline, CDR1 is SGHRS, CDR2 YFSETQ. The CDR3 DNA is TGCGCCAGCACCGCCAGCAACTGGGGGGATGAGCAGTTCTTC. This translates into CASTASNWGDEQFF.

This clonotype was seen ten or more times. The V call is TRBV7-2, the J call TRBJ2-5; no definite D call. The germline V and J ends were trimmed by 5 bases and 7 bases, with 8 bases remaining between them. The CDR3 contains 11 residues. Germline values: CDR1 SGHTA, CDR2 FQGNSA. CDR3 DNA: TGTGCCAGCAGCACTTCGGGGACCCAGTACTTC. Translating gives CASSTSGTQYF. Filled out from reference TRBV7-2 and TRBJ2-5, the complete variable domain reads GAGVSQSPSNKVTEKGKDVELRCDPISGHTALYWYRQSLGQGLEFLIYFQGNSAPDKSGLPSDRFSAERTGGSVSTLTIQRTQQEDSAVYLCASSTSGTQYFGPGTRLLVL.